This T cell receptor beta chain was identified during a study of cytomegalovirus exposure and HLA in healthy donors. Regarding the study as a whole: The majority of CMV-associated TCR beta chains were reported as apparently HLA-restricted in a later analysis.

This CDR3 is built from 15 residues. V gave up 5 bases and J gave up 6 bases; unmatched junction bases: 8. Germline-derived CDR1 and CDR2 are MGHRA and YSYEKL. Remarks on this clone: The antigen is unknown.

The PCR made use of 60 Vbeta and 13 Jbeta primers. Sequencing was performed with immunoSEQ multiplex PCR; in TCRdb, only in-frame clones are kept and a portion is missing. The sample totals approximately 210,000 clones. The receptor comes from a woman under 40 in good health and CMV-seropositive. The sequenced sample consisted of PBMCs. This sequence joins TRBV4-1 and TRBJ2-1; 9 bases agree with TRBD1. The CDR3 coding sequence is TGCGCCAGCAGCTACCGGGACAGGGACCCCAATGAGCAGTTCTTC. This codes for CASSYRDRDPNEQFF.